A selection of T cell receptor beta chains follows, all from one sample in a study of blood T cell repertoires in COVID-19. The data were produced by immunoSEQ multiplex PCR, yet TCRdb's version contains in-frame clones alone and is incomplete. The data show 300,000 or so clones, 80% to 90% seen once. The sample comprised peripheral blood. The receptors derive from a woman between 40 and 50 years old with acute or convalescent COVID-19. CDR3s include the opening cysteine and the closing phenylalanine or tryptophan.

v_call | cdr3_aa
TRBV6-6 | CASSFRMGRTIYF
TRBV6-6 | CAARENTEAFF
TRBV6-5 | CASSYSGEALEAFF
TRBV30 | CAWSAGASPLHF
TRBV13 | CASSGGRDTEAFF
TRBV4-1 | CASSQEVRDYGYTF
TRBV29-1 | CSVGEVNSNQPQHF
TRBV21-1 | CASSKQLANSSGANVLTF
TRBV5-1 | CASSSTQGNGYTF
TRBV10-3 | CASRRRGTLMADTQYF
TRBV28 | CASSLASGSPMNTEAFF
TRBV9 | CASSVAGQGAQDTQYF
TRBV3-1/TRBV3-2 | CASSPTSGGAYDTQYF